The rows below give T cell receptor beta chains drawn from one sample of a study of regulatory T cells in long-lasting Graves disease. TCRdb itself ran the multiplex PCR reads through MiXCR, one entry per CDR3 protein. The data contain under 250,000 distinct CDR3 sequences, approximately 18% of them singletons. These data were also reused for a study on T cells in Graves' hyperthyroidism and ophthalmopathy.

The sample here was peripheral blood mononuclear cells (PBMCs), taken at new diagnosis, from a patient treated with antithyroid drugs. Source of these receptors: a woman younger than 45 with Graves disease. CDR3s include the opening cysteine and the closing phenylalanine or tryptophan. The D gene is left open where the match is weak. Size is omitted from some rows. Given values are once, few, many or a class for expanded clones.

j_gene | v_gene | d_gene | abundance | CDR3nt | CDR3aa
TRBJ2-5 | TRBV12-3/TRBV12-4 | . | many | TGTGCCAGCAGTTCCGCCCCGGCGGATCAAGAGACCCAGTACTTC | CASSSAPADQETQYF
TRBJ2-3 | TRBV28 | TRBD1 | . | TGTGCCAGCAGTACGACAGGGTCGGGCACAGATACGCAGTATTTT | CASSTTGSGTDTQYF
TRBJ1-2 | TRBV6-9 | TRBD1 | many | TGTGCCAGCAGTCTATTCCGGGACAGGGGCGACTATGGCTACACCTTC | CASSLFRDRGDYGYTF
TRBJ2-1 | TRBV19 | TRBD2 | many | TGTGCCAGTAGTGGAACTAGCGGGAGGGCAGTAAATGAGCAGTTCTTC | CASSGTSGRAVNEQFF
TRBJ2-3 | TRBV6-2/TRBV6-3 | TRBD1 | many | TGTGCCAGCAGTTACCTTATGACAGGGAATCTGATGGATACGCAGTATTTT | CASSYLMTGNLMDTQYF
TRBJ1-2 | TRBV4-1 | . | many | TGCGCCAGCAGCCAAGAAAGGACAACGGATGGCTACACCTTC | CASSQERTTDGYTF
TRBJ2-1 | TRBV7-2 | TRBD2 | few | TGTGCCAGCACCATCCAAGCGGGAGGCTCCTACAATGAGCAGTTCTTC | CASTIQAGGSYNEQFF
TRBJ2-1 | TRBV11-2 | TRBD2 | many | TGTGCCAGCAGCCTCAATAGCGGGAGGGTGTCCTACAATGAGCAGTTCTTC | CASSLNSGRVSYNEQFF
TRBJ2-7 | TRBV20-1 | TRBD1 | many | TGCAGTGCTAGAGCAGGGCCGGGACAGAAGGCGGCCCCTTACGAGCAGTACTTC | CSARAGPGQKAAPYEQYF
TRBJ1-1 | TRBV28 | . | . | TGTGCCAGCAGTTCGCTGCCGGGGGCAGGGACGAGGACTGAAGCTTTCTTT | CASSSLPGAGTRTEAFF
TRBJ2-7 | TRBV28 | TRBD2 | many | TGTGCCAGCAGTCACGGGGGGACGGGAACCTACGAGCAGTACTTC | CASSHGGTGTYEQYF
TRBJ2-3 | TRBV7-9 | TRBD2 | . | TGTGCCAGCAGCCCTCGGGCGGGAGGGCCCCCAGATACGCAGTATTTT | CASSPRAGGPPDTQYF
TRBJ1-5 | TRBV6-1 | . | . | TGTGCCAGCACTGGAGGACAGTATAGCAATCAGCCCCAGCATTTT | CASTGGQYSNQPQHF
TRBJ2-2 | TRBV11-2 | TRBD1 | many | TGTGCCAGCAGCTTACAGGGGGTAGGGCCCGGGGAGCTGTTTTTT | CASSLQGVGPGELFF
TRBJ2-1 | TRBV27 | . | many | TGTGCCAGCAGCATCTATGGACCTGAGCAGTTCTTC | CASSIYGPEQFF
TRBJ2-1 | TRBV10-3 | . | many | TGTGCCACCAGAGTTGACCGGAGTGACAATGAGCAGTTCTTC | CATRVDRSDNEQFF
TRBJ1-2 | TRBV18 | . | many | TGTGCCAGCTCACCACCGCAGGCCCCGGCAAGGGGCTACACCTTC | CASSPPQAPARGYTF
TRBJ1-6 | TRBV9 | . | many | TGTGCCAGCAGCCCAGACCCCCCCGGCGTCGCCCCCCTCCACTTT | CASSPDPPGVAPLHF
TRBJ1-4 | TRBV7-2 | . | many | TGTGCCAGCAGCTTACAAAGGGGAGAAAAACTGTTTTTT | CASSLQRGEKLFF
TRBJ1-4 | TRBV5-8 | . | . | TGTGCCAGCCGCGCGGGGAAAACTAATGAAAAACTGTTTTTT | CASRAGKTNEKLFF
TRBJ2-7 | TRBV6-1 | TRBD2 | many | TGTGCCAGCACCCCGCTAGCGGGCCTCTACGAGCAGTACTTC | CASTPLAGLYEQYF
TRBJ2-2 | TRBV6-4 | . | many | TGTGCCAGCAGTGACTCCGGACAAAGCACCGGGGAGCTGTTTTTT | CASSDSGQSTGELFF
TRBJ2-5 | TRBV5-1 | . | . | TGCGCCAGCAGAATCCTTCAAGAGACCCAGTACTTC | CASRILQETQYF
TRBJ2-3 | TRBV10-3 | TRBD2 | many | TGTGCCATCGGGACTAGCGGGGGGCCGGGGGATACGCAGTATTTT | CAIGTSGGPGDTQYF
TRBJ2-7 | TRBV28 | . | many | TGTGCCAGCAGTTTAGGGGGGGGCAGGTCCCGCGAGCAGTACTTC | CASSLGGGRSREQYF
TRBJ2-7 | TRBV30 | TRBD2 | . | TGTGCCTGGAATACGGCGGGAGGGCCGACCAGTTATTACGAGCAGTACTTC | CAWNTAGGPTSYYEQYF
TRBJ1-4 | TRBV20-1 | . | many | TGCAGTGCTATGACCCGAACACAGCCTGAGTATGAAAAACTGTTTTTT | CSAMTRTQPEYEKLFF
TRBJ2-4 | TRBV5-6 | . | many | TGTGCCAGCAGCTTGGATCCTAGTACGGCCAAAAACATTCAGTACTTC | CASSLDPSTAKNIQYF
TRBJ1-1 | TRBV9 | . | . | TGTGCCAGCAGCGTAGGTCCAGTGTTGAACACTGAAGCTTTCTTT | CASSVGPVLNTEAFF
TRBJ2-5 | TRBV28 | TRBD1 | . | TGTGCCAGCAGTTCTATTGGACAGGGCGGAAGGCAAGAGACCCAGTACTTC | CASSSIGQGGRQETQYF
TRBJ2-5 | TRBV20-1 | . | few | TGCAGTGCTAGACCCTTTCGCGGGTCCCAAGAGACCCAGTACTTC | CSARPFRGSQETQYF
TRBJ2-7 | TRBV7-9 | TRBD2 | . | TGTGCCAGCAGCTTACGGCTAGCGGGAGTCGCCGAGCAGTACTTC | CASSLRLAGVAEQYF
TRBJ2-5 | TRBV12-3/TRBV12-4 | TRBD1 | many | TGTGCCAGCAGTGCGGGACAGGGGGCAGAGACCCAGTACTTC | CASSAGQGAETQYF
TRBJ1-1 | TRBV6-1 | TRBD1 | many | TGTGCCAGCAGTGTGGCGGGACAGGGAGTGACTGAAGCTTTCTTT | CASSVAGQGVTEAFF
TRBJ1-2 | TRBV11-2 | . | many | TGTGCCAGCAGCTTAGATTTTGTGGCCGCCTTAGGCTACACCTTC | CASSLDFVAALGYTF
TRBJ2-2 | TRBV6-1 | . | . | TGTGCCACCGCAGACAGGGTTGGTAGCACCGGGGGGCTGTTTTTT | CATADRVGSTGGLFF